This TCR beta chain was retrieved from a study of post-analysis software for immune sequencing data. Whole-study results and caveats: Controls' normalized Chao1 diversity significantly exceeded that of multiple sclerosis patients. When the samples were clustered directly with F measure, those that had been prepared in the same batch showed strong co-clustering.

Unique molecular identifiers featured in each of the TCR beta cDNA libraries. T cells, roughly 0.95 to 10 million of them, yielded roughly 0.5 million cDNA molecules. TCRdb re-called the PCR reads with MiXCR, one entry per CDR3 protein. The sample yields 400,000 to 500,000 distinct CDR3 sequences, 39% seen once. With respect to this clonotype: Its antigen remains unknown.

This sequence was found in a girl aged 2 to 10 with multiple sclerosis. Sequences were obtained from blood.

CDR3 loop: CASSLGTSPAEAQYF. The CDR3 region has the DNA TGTGCCAGCAGCTTAGGCACTAGTCCCGCCGAAGCGCAGTATTTT. The chain links TRBV7-9 to TRBJ2-3; possibly TRBD2 for D (5 bases). The CDR3 spans 15 residues. Between the trimmed V and J ends, which lost 1 base and 10 bases, there was a span of 18 bases. Looked up from germline, CDR1 is SEHNR and CDR2 is FQNEAQ (reference sequence).